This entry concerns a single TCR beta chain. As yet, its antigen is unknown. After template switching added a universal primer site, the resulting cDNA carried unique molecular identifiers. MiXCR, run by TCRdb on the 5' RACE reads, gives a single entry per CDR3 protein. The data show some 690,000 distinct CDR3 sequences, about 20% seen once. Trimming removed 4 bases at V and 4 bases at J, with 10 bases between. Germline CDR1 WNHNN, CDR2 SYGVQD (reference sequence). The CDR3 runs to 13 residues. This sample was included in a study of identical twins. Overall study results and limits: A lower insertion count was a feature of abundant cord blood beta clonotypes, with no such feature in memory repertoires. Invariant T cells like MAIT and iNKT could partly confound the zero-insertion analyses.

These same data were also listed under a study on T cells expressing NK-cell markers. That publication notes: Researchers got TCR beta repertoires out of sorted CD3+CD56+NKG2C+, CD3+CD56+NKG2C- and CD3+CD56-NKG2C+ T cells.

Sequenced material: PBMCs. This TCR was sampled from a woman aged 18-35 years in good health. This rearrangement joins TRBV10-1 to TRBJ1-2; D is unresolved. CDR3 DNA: TGCGCCAGCAGTGTGTCCCGCGGCTATGGCTACACCTTC. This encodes CASSVSRGYGYTF.